A single sample gave rise to the 16 T cell receptor beta chains below, sequenced in a study of beta chain features in type 1 diabetes. Study-wide points: Type 1 diabetes patients had moderately but significantly shorter TCRB CDR3s in all four CD4+ subsets.

Sequencing targeted expressed TCRB transcripts, as all isolated RNA had been reverse transcribed. Data came from immunoSEQ multiplex PCR; TCRdb stores just in-frame clones and leaves some out. The table lists over 40,000 clones, 65% to 70% of them singletons. Their cognate antigens are unknown. Sequenced sample: Tregs from blood. These receptors all stem from a man younger than 45 with type 1 diabetes. Some clones in this sample may be carry-over from other donors' samples.

CDR3 protein: CASSYSHGTEAFF. CDR3 DNA: TGTGCCAGCAGTTACTCGCACGGGACTGAAGCTTTCTTT. J is TRBJ1-1 and V is TRBV6-6; D unclear. From germline, CDR1 is MNHNY and CDR2 SVGAGI (reference sequence). With 0 bases removed from V and 5 bases from J, the gap between germline ends came to 7 bases. CDR3 length: 13 residues.

This clone appeared a single time. A junction end diverges from the germline sequence, so it may reflect a read error. The chain joins TRBV4-2 to TRBJ1-3; D is unclear. The CDR3 spans 15 residues. Germline CDR1 reads LGHNA; CDR2 reads YNFKEQ. CDR3 sequence: CASSKDRVAGNTIYF. Here the CDR3 DNA reads TGTGCCAGCAGCAAAGACCGGGTAGCTGGAAACACCATATATTTT.

This clone was seen only a few times. V and J are TRBV7-9 and TRBJ1-1, with D possibly TRBD1 on 6 matching bases. This CDR3 spans 16 amino acids. Germline V CDR1 and CDR2: SEHNR, FQNEAQ (reference sequence). V was trimmed by 5 bases and J by 0 bases, leaving 16 bases between them. The CDR3 protein is CASSASAGTLNTEAFF. The CDR3 nucleotides read TGTGCCAGCAGCGCCTCGGCCGGGACACTGAACACTGAAGCTTTCTTT.

This sequence joins TRBV7-2 and TRBJ2-3; TRBD2 is a possible D gene (5 bases). The germline V gene has CDR1 SGHTA and CDR2 FQGNSA. The CDR3 is 16 residues long. The germline V and J ends were trimmed by 1 base and 2 bases, with 13 bases remaining between them. The CDR3 bases are TGTGCCAGCAGCTTAGTCCTAGCCCCGTCCACAGATACGCAGTATTTT. Encoded protein: CASSLVLAPSTDTQYF.

J is TRBJ2-3 and V is TRBV5-1; 11 bases map to TRBD1. CDR1 and CDR2 (germline): SGHRS, YFSETQ. V lost 7 bases, J lost 2 bases, and 6 bases stayed unmatched. The CDR3 length is 15 residues. Here the CDR3 DNA reads TGCGCCAGCTCCGGGACAGGGGGAAACACAGATACGCAGTATTTT. It is translated as CASSGTGGNTDTQYF.

The V and J genes are TRBV7-8 and TRBJ2-7, with a tentative D call TRBD2 (6 bases). Germline V gene lookup returns CDR1 SGHVS and CDR2 FQNEAQ. Trimming shortened V by 5 bases and J by 3 bases, and 14 bases separated the two germline ends. The CDR3 consists of 14 residues. The CDR3 protein is CASSTRGGVYEQYF. The CDR3 DNA reads as TGTGCCAGCAGCACCCGAGGAGGGGTCTACGAGCAGTACTTC.

In its sample, this clone was seen a few times. The chain joins TRBV5-1 to TRBJ2-1, with a tentative D call TRBD2 (6 bases). Germline CDR1 reads SGHRS; CDR2 reads YFSETQ. V lost 3 bases and J lost 6, with 16 bases in between. The CDR3 has 15 residues. In DNA form, the CDR3 reads TGCGCCAGCAGCTGGAGGGACCCTCTCTCCAATGAGCAGTTCTTC. The encoded protein is CASSWRDPLSNEQFF.

V gene TRBV4-3 combines with J gene TRBJ2-3, with a possible D match to TRBD2 (5 bases). Trimming shortened V by 0 bases and J by 2 bases, and 6 bases separated the two germline ends. The CDR3 totals 14 residues. Germline V lookup: CDR1 LGHNA, CDR2 YSLEER. CDR3 loop: CASSQDSATDTQYF. The CDR3, as DNA: TGCGCCAGCAGCCAAGATAGCGCCACAGATACGCAGTATTTT.

V gene TRBV28 combines with J gene TRBJ2-3; no definite D call. V lost 2 bases, J lost 3 bases, and 12 bases lay in between. This CDR3 has 15 residues. Germline V CDR1 and CDR2: MDHEN, SYDVKM. The CDR3 sequence is CASSLPPTQTDTQYF. The CDR3 nucleotides read TGTGCCAGCAGTTTACCCCCGACTCAGACAGATACGCAGTATTTT.

The rearrangement uses TRBV4-2 and TRBJ2-3, with 9 bases matching TRBD2. The CDR3 sequence is 19 residues long. Germline values: CDR1 LGHNA, CDR2 YNFKEQ. V shed 2 bases, J shed 4 bases, and the junction held 16 bases outside the gene matches. In DNA, the CDR3 is TGTGCCAGCAGCCAATTTCGGACTAGCGAGGGTTACGGTGCAGATACGCAGTATTTT. It codes for CASSQFRTSEGYGADTQYF.

This clone was counted once. This chain connects TRBV5-1 to TRBJ2-5, with D perhaps matching TRBD1 (6 bases). Trimming took off 3 bases at V and 2 bases at J, with 8 bases between the two ends. This CDR3 has 13 residues. Germline V gene data show CDR1 as SGHRS and CDR2 as YFSETQ. The CDR3 bases are TGCGCCAGCAGCTACAGGGCTCAAGAGACCCAGTACTTC. Translation: CASSYRAQETQYF.

The rearrangement uses TRBV27 and TRBJ2-7; 14 bases align to TRBD2. V gave up 5 bases and J gave up 9 bases; unmatched junction bases: 6. CDR1 and CDR2 from the germline V gene are MNHEY and SMNVEV (reference sequence). The CDR3 runs to 14 residues. The CDR3 is CASSKGTSGGRQYF. CDR3 nucleotide sequence: TGTGCCAGCAGTAAAGGGACTAGCGGGGGTCGGCAGTACTTC.

This chain links TRBV2 with TRBJ2-2; 9 positions agree with TRBD2. After removal of 4 bases from V and 4 bases from J, the junction contained 4 bases not matched to a gene. CDR1 SNHLY and CDR2 FYNNEI come from the germline V gene. The CDR3 length is 15 residues. This CDR3 is CASSVGGRATGELFF. In nucleotides, the CDR3 is TGTGCCAGCAGTGTTGGCGGGAGGGCCACCGGGGAGCTGTTTTTT.

This chain connects TRBV6-5 to TRBJ2-7, with TRBD2 identical over 10 bases. This CDR3 is built from 15 residues. Germline V lookup: CDR1 MNHEY, CDR2 SVGAGI. Unmatched junction bases numbered 4, after V lost 2 bases and J lost 3 bases. The CDR3 DNA sequence: TGTGCCAGCAGTTACCCTAGCGGGAGTTACTACGAGCAGTACTTC. It encodes CASSYPSGSYYEQYF.

This chain joins TRBV5-1 and TRBJ2-1, with a weak D call TRBD1 (5 bases). The CDR3 is made up of 15 amino acids. Germline V CDR1 and CDR2: SGHRS, YFSETQ. V was pared by 1 base and J by 3 bases, with 11 bases between. The CDR3 loop is CASSLFDRIYNEQFF. The DNA of the CDR3 is TGCGCCAGCAGCTTGTTTGACAGAATCTACAATGAGCAGTTCTTC.

This rearrangement joins TRBV19 to TRBJ2-7; unclear D gene. V dropped 2 bases and J dropped 5 bases, with 16 bases sitting between them. This CDR3 contains 15 residues. Germline lookup yields CDR1 LNHDA and CDR2 SQIVND (reference sequence). In DNA, the CDR3 is TGTGCCAGTAGTATAAGTCTATACAGTAGTAACGAGCAGTACTTC. Its translation is CASSISLYSSNEQYF.